A single T cell receptor beta chain is shown here with its context. Antigen: not known. CDR3 size: 13 residues. From germline, CDR1 is SGHTA and CDR2 FQGNSA. The V end was cut by 2 bases, the J end by 4 bases, with 8 bases between. These donors counted as nominally healthy when sampled, but unrecorded immune exposures were likely. This sample stems from a study of cytomegalovirus exposure and HLA in healthy donors. Primers: 60 Vbeta forward and 13 Jbeta reverse. Produced via immunoSEQ multiplex PCR; TCRdb's table is partial and in-frame only. This table holds about 140,000 clones. Study observations and caveats: Association of 15,000 to 20,000 TCR beta sequences with HLA alleles was found at 0.05 false discovery rate in a later analysis.

Sequenced sample: PBMCs. The receptor comes from a male donor in good health and CMV-seronegative. The gene calls are TRBV7-2 and TRBJ1-2; no clear D. This CDR3 reads CASSLQEVYGYTF. The DNA for the CDR3 is TGTGCCAGCAGCTTACAGGAGGTCTATGGCTACACCTTC.